The clone carrying this TCR beta chain has only one observation. The sample comes from a study of blood T cell repertoires in COVID-19. Study-level background: Sample material is recorded as cDNA or gDNA derived from T cells, B-cell-depleted T cells, or PBMCs.

Method: immunoSEQ multiplex PCR; TCRdb's copy keeps in-frame clones and lacks some. The table shows about 99,000 clones, with 70% to 90% occurring only once. The CDR3 is made up of 18 amino acids. The germline V gene has CDR1 SGDLS and CDR2 YYNGEE. With 4 bases clipped from V and 4 bases from J, the junction kept 9 bases outside the gene matches. The sequence came from a human donor in a cohort sampled during active COVID-19. The chain carries TRBV9 and TRBJ2-1, with 15 bases identical to TRBD2. Material: peripheral blood. CDR3 amino acids: CASSLRTSGRAMYNEQFF. The CDR3 DNA reads as TGTGCCAGCAGCCTCCGGACTAGCGGGAGGGCCATGTACAATGAGCAGTTCTTC.